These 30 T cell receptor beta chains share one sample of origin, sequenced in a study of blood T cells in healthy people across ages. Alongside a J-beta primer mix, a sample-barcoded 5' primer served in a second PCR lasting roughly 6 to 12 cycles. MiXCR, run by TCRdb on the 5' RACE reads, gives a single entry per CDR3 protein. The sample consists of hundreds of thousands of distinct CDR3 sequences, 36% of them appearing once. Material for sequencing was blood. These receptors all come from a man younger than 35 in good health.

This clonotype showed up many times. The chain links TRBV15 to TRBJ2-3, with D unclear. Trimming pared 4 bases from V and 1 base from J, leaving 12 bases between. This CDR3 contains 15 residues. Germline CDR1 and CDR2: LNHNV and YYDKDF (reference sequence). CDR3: CATSKLRSGTDTQYF. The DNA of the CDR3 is TGTGCCACCAGCAAGTTGCGTTCAGGCACAGATACGCAGTATTTT.

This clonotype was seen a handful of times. The DNA for the CDR3 is TGTGCCAGCAGCTTAGAGGGGCCGGCCACCGGGGAGCTGTTTTTT. Protein sequence: CASSLEGPATGELFF. The chain employs TRBV13 and TRBJ2-2; a possible D gene is TRBD1 (5 bases). Trimming took off 1 base at V and 4 bases at J, with 10 bases between the two ends. The CDR3 totals 15 residues. Germline CDR1 and CDR2: PRHDT and FYEKMQ (reference sequence).

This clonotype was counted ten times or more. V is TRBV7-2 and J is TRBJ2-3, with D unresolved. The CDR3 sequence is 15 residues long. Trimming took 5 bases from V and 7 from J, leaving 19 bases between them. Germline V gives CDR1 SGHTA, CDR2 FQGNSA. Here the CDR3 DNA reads TGTGCCAGCAGCCAAATACCTAGTGGGCGGAATACGCAGTATTTT. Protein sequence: CASSQIPSGRNTQYF.

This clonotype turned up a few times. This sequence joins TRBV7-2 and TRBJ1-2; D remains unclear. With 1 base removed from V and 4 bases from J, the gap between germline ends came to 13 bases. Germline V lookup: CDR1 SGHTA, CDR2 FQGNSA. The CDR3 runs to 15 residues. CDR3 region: CASSLEGPVSYGYTF. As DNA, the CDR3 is TGTGCCAGCAGCTTAGAGGGCCCAGTTAGCTATGGCTACACCTTC.

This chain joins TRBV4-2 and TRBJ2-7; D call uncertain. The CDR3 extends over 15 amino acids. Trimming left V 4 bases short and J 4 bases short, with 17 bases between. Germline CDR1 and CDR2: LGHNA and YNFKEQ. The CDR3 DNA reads TGTGCCAGCAGCCTCCTTGGGGAAACCGGGTACGAGCAGTACTTC. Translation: CASSLLGETGYEQYF.

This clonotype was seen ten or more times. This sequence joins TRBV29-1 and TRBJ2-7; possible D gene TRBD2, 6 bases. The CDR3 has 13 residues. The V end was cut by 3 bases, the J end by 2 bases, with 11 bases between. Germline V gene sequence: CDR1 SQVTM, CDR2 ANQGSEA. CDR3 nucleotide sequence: TGCAGCGTTGACGGGGGAGGAACCTACGAGCAGTACTTC. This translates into CSVDGGGTYEQYF.

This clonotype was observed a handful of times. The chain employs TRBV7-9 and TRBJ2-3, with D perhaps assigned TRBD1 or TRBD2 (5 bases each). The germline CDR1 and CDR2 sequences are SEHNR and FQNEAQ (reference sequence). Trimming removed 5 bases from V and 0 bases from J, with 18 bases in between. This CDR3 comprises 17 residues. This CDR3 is CASSPTPIGASTDTQYF. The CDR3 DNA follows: TGTGCCAGCAGCCCCACCCCAATCGGGGCTAGCACAGATACGCAGTATTTT. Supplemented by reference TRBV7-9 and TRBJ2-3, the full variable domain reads DTGVSQNPRHKITKRGQNVTFRCDPISEHNRLYWYRQTLGQGPEFLTYFQNEAQLEKSRLLSDRFSAERPKGSFSTLEIQRTEQGDSAMYLCASSPTPIGASTDTQYFGPGTRLTVL.

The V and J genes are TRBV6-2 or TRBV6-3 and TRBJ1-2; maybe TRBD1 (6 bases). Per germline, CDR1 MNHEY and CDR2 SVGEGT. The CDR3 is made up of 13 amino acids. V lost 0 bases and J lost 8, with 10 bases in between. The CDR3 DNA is TGTGCCAGCAGTTACTCGTTCAGGGGCGGCTACACCTTC. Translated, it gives CASSYSFRGGYTF.

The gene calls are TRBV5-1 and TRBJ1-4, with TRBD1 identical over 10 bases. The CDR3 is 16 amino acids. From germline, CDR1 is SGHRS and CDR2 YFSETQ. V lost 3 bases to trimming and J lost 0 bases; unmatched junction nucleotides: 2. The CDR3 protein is CASSSGQGTTNEKLFF. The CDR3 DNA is TGCGCCAGCAGCTCGGGACAGGGGACAACTAATGAAAAACTGTTTTTT.

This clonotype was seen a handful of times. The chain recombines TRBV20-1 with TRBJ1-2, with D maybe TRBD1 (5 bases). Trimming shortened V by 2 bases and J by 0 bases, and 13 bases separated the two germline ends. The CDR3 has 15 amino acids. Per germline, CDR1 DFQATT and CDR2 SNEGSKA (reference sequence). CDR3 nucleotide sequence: TGCAGTGCTAGATTTCTTGGAGGGGCTAACTATGGCTACACCTTC. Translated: CSARFLGGANYGYTF.

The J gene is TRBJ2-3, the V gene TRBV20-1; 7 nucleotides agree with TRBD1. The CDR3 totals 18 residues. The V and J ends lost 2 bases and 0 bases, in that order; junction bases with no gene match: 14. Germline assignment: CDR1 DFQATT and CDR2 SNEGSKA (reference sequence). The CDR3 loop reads CSARNTGQTIGSTDTQYF. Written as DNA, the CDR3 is TGCAGTGCTAGAAATACGGGACAGACGATAGGTAGCACAGATACGCAGTATTTT.

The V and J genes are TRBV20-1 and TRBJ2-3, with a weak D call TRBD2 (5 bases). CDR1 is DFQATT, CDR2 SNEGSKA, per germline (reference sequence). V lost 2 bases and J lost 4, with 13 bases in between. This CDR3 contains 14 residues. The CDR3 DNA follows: TGCAGTGCTAGATGGCCTAGCAGCGCAGATACGCAGTATTTT. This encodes CSARWPSSADTQYF.

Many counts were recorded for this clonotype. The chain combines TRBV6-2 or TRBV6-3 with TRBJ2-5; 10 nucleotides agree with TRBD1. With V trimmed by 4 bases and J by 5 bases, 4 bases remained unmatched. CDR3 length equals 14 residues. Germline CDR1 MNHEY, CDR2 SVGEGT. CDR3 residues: CASSSPGQGETQYF. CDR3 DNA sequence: TGTGCCAGCAGTTCGCCGGGACAGGGGGAGACCCAGTACTTC.

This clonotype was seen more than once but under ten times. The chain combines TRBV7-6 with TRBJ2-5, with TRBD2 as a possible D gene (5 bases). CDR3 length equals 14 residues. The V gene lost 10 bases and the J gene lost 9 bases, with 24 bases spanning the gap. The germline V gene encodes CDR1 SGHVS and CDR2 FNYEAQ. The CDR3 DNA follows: TGTGCCACCTCAAGTGAGGCTAACAAGGGAGCCCAGTACTTC. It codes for CATSSEANKGAQYF.

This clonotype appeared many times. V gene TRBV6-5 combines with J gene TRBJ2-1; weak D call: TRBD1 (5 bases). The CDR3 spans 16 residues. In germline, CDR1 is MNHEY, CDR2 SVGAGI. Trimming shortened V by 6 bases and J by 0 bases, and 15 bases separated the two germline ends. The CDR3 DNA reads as TGTGCCAGCAGACGTAGTAGGGGCCCCTCCTACAATGAGCAGTTCTTC. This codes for CASRRSRGPSYNEQFF.

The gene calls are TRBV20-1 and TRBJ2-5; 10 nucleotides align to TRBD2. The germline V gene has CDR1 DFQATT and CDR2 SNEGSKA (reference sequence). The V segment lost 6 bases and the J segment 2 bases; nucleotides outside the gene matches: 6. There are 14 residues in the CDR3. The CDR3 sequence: CSAQRTSGQETQYF. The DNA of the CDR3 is TGCAGTGCCCAGAGGACTAGCGGACAAGAGACCCAGTACTTC.

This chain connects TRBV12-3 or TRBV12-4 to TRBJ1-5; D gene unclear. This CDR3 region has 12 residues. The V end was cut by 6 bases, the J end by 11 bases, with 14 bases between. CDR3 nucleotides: TGTGCCAGCAGCATACGAGGTTGGACCCAGCATTTT. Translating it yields CASSIRGWTQHF.

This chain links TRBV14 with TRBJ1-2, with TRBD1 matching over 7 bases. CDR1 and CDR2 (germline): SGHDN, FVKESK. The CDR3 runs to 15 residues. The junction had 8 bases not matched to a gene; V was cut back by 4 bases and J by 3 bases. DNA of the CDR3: TGTGCCAGCAGCCTTGACAGGGCGGGCTACTATGGCTACACCTTC. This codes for CASSLDRAGYYGYTF.

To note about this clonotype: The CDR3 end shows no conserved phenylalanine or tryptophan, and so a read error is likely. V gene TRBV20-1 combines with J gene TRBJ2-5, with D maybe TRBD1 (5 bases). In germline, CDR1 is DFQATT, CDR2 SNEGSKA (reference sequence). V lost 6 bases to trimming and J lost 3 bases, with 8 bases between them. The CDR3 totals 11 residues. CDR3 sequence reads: CSAATEETQYV. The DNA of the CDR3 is TGCAGTGCGGCGACAGAAGAGACCCAGTACGTC.

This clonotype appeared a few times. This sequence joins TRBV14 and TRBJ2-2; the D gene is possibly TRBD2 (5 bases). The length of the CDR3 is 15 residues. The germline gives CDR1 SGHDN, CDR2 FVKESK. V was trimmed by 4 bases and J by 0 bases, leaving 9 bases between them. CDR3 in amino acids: CASSRGQANTGELFF. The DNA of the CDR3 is TGTGCCAGCAGCCGAGGGCAGGCGAACACCGGGGAGCTGTTTTTT.

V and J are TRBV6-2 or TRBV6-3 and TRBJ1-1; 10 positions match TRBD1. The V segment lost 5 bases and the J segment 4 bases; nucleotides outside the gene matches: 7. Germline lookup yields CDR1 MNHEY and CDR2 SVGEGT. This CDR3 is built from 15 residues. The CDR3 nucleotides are TGTGCCAGCAGTGACCAGGGACAGGGGTCCACTGAAGCTTTCTTT. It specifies CASSDQGQGSTEAFF.

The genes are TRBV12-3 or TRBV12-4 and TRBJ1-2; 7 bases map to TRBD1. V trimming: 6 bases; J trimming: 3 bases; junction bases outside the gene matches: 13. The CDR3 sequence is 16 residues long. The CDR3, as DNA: TGTGCCAGCAGCCCAGTCGGGACAGCCAGGGACTATGGCTACACCTTC. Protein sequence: CASSPVGTARDYGYTF.

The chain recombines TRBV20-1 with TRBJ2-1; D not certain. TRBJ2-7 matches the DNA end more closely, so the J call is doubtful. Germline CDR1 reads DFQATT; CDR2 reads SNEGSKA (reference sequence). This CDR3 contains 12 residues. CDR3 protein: CSASALYNEQYF. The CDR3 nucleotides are TGCAGTGCTAGTGCCCTCTACAATGAGCAGTACTTC.

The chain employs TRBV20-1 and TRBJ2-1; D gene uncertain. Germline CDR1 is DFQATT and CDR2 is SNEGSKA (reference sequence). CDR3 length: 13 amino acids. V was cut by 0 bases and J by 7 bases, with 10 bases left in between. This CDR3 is CSARESGYNEQFF. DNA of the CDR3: TGCAGTGCTAGAGAGTCCGGGTATAATGAGCAGTTCTTC.

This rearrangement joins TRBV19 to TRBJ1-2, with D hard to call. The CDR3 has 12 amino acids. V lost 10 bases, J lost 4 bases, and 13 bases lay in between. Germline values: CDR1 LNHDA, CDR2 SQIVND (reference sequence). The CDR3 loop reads CATTPGAYGYTF. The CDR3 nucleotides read TGTGCCACCACCCCAGGCGCCTATGGCTACACCTTC.

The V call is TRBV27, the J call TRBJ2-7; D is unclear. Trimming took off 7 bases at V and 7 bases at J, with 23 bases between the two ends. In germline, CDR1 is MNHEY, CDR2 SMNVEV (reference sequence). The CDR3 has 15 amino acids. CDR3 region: CASKTVDGLDDEQYF. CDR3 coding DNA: TGTGCCAGCAAAACAGTTGACGGCTTAGATGATGAGCAGTACTTC.

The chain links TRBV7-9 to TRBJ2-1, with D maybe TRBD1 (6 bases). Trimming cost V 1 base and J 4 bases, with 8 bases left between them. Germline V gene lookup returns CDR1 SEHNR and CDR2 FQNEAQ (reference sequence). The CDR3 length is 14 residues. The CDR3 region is CASSLGDTYNEQFF. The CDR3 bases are TGTGCCAGCAGCTTAGGGGACACTTACAATGAGCAGTTCTTC.

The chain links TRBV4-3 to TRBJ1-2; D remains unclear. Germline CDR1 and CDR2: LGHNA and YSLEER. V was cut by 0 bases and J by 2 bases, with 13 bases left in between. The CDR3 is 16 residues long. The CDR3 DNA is TGCGCCAGCAGCCAAGATCAAGTCCAGGCGAACTATGGCTACACCTTC. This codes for CASSQDQVQANYGYTF.

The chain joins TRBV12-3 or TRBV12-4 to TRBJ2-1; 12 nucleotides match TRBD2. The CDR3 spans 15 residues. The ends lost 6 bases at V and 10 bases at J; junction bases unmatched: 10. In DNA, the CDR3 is TGTGCCAGCAGCCTAGCGGGGGGGGGACAATGGGAGCAGTTCTTC. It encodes CASSLAGGGQWEQFF.

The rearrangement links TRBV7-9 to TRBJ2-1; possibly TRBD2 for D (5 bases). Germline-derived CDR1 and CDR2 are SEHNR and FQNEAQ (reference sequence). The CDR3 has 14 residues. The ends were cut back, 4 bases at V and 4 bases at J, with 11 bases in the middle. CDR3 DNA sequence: TGTGCCAGCAGCTCCGGGATCAATTACAATGAGCAGTTCTTC. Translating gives CASSSGINYNEQFF.